These 19 T cell receptor beta chains share one sample of origin, sequenced in a study of T cell responses to AZD1222 COVID-19 vaccine. Clones were read by immunoSEQ multiplex PCR, and TCRdb kept only the in-frame ones, dropping some. The top ten clones hold roughly 1.2% of a sample with about 140,000 clones, roughly nine tenths of them seen once. The specimen comprised peripheral blood, sampled 28 days after the second AZD1222 dose. Receptor source: an adult who received the AZD1222 COVID-19 vaccine.

CDR3 nucleotide sequence: TGTGCCAGCAGCGTAGGGACAGGCAAGAATCAGCCCCAGCATTTT. It specifies CASSVGTGKNQPQHF. The J gene is TRBJ1-5, the V gene TRBV9; TRBD1 agrees at 7 bases. This CDR3 spans 15 amino acids. Losses at the gene ends were 0 bases for V and 4 bases for J; bases not matched to a gene: 4. CDR1 and CDR2 (germline): SGDLS, YYNGEE.

The chain carries TRBV5-1 and TRBJ2-5, with D tentatively TRBD2 (7 bases). CDR1 is SGHRS, CDR2 YFSETQ, per germline. The CDR3 is 16 residues long. Between the trimmed V and J ends, which lost 2 bases and 5 bases, there was a span of 19 bases. The CDR3 DNA is TGCGCCAGCAGCTTCGGATCAGGGGACGGGGGGGAGACCCAGTACTTC. Amino acids: CASSFGSGDGGETQYF.

The chain links TRBV4-1 to TRBJ2-5, with TRBD2 matching 11 bases. V shed 4 bases, J shed 0 bases, and the junction held 4 bases outside the gene matches. The CDR3 length is 16 residues. Germline-derived CDR1 and CDR2 are MGHRA and YSYEKL. Here the CDR3 DNA reads TGCGCCAGCAGCCCACTAGCGGGAGATCACCAAGAGACCCAGTACTTC. This gives the protein CASSPLAGDHQETQYF.

The gene calls are TRBV27 and TRBJ2-6; D ambiguous. Deletions cut 0 bases from V and 12 bases from J, with 9 bases between. The CDR3 spans 13 residues. CDR1 is MNHEY and CDR2 is SMNVEV in the germline V gene (reference sequence). The CDR3 nucleotides read TGTGCCAGCAGTTTATCGTTGGGCTTCGTCCTGACTTTC. Translated, it gives CASSLSLGFVLTF.

This clone is a singleton in its sample. The chain combines TRBV7-9 with TRBJ1-4; D is unresolved. V was clipped by 3 bases and J by 7 bases, with 9 bases between them. The CDR3 runs 13 residues. Germline V CDR1 and CDR2: SEHNR, FQNEAQ (reference sequence). CDR3 sequence reads: CASSFRSGEKLFF. Written as DNA, the CDR3 is TGTGCCAGCAGCTTCCGGAGCGGTGAAAAACTGTTTTTT.

J is TRBJ2-3 and V is TRBV28, with a possible D match to TRBD2 (6 bases). V was cut by 6 bases and J by 3 bases, with 13 bases left in between. Germline V gene sequence: CDR1 MDHEN, CDR2 SYDVKM. The CDR3 is 14 residues long. The CDR3, as DNA: TGTGCCAGCAGATCTCCGCGGGGAACAGATACGCAGTATTTT. Its translation is CASRSPRGTDTQYF.

The table lists this clone with a count of one. This rearrangement joins TRBV27 to TRBJ1-6; 11 nucleotides align to TRBD1. This CDR3 region has 15 residues. Germline CDR1 is MNHEY and CDR2 is SMNVEV (reference sequence). Losses at the gene ends were 2 bases for V and 10 bases for J; bases not matched to a gene: 4. The CDR3 protein is CASSLAGQGGSPLHF. The CDR3 DNA is TGTGCCAGCAGTTTAGCGGGACAGGGGGGATCACCCCTCCACTTT.

The rearrangement joins TRBV10-3 to TRBJ1-6; a possible D gene is TRBD1 (5 bases). Trimming left V 2 bases short and J 7 bases short, with 9 bases between. This CDR3 region has 14 residues. Germline loops: CDR1 ENHRY, CDR2 SYGVKD. The CDR3 protein is CAISEQGSNSPLHF. CDR3 in DNA: TGTGCCATCAGTGAGCAGGGCTCGAATTCACCCCTCCACTTT.

V and J are TRBV28 and TRBJ2-2, with no clear D. V lost 7 bases and J lost 1, with 13 bases in between. The germline V gene has CDR1 MDHEN and CDR2 SYDVKM. The CDR3 has 15 amino acids. The CDR3 region is CASTQGSLNTGELFF. The DNA of the CDR3 is TGTGCCAGCACCCAAGGGTCCCTGAACACCGGGGAGCTGTTTTTT. The entire variable domain, with the rest obtained from reference TRBV28 and TRBJ2-2, is as follows: DVKVTQSSRYLVKRTGEKVFLECVQDMDHENMFWYRQDPGLGLRLIYFSYDVKMKEKGDIPEGYSVSREKKERFSLILESASTNQTSMYLCASTQGSLNTGELFFGEGSRLTVL.

The chain recombines TRBV13 with TRBJ2-7; 10 bases match TRBD2. J lost 2 bases, V lost 4 bases, and 8 bases had no gene match. The germline V gene has CDR1 PRHDT and CDR2 FYEKMQ (reference sequence). This CDR3 spans 16 amino acids. The CDR3 loop is CASSSATSGRPYEQYF. CDR3 in DNA: TGTGCCAGCAGCTCGGCGACTAGCGGGCGACCCTACGAGCAGTACTTC.

The gene calls are TRBV24-1 and TRBJ2-1; D is possibly TRBD2 (5 bases). Per germline, CDR1 KGHDR and CDR2 SFDVKD. V gave up 4 bases and J gave up 0 bases, with 18 bases separating them. This CDR3 is 18 amino acids long. The DNA of the CDR3 is TGTGCCACCAGTGACCCATCAATGAGCGGTAGCTCCTACAATGAGCAGTTCTTC. Residues: CATSDPSMSGSSYNEQFF.

The chain has TRBV7-6 and TRBJ2-3; no clear D. The CDR3 consists of 13 residues. CDR1 is SGHVS and CDR2 is FNYEAQ in the germline V gene. The V end lost 5 bases, the J end lost 0 bases, and 6 bases lay between the germline ends. CDR3 nucleotides: TGTGCCAGCAGCCGCCAGAGCACAGATACGCAGTATTTT. This gives the protein CASSRQSTDTQYF.

This chain links TRBV6-2 or TRBV6-3 with TRBJ2-1, with 11 bases fitting TRBD2. The V gene's germline CDR1 is MNHEY and CDR2 SVGEGT. V lost 0 bases, J lost 9 bases, and 4 bases stayed unmatched. The CDR3 totals 15 residues. CDR3 coding DNA: TGTGCCAGCAGTTACTCATTAGGACTAGCGGGTGAGCAGTTCTTC. This encodes CASSYSLGLAGEQFF.

CDR3 sequence: CASTKGELANTGELFF. Written as DNA, the CDR3 is TGTGCCAGCACCAAAGGGGAGCTAGCTAACACCGGGGAGCTGTTTTTT. The chain combines TRBV4-2 with TRBJ2-2; D is possibly TRBD1 or TRBD2 (5 bases each). CDR1 and CDR2 (germline): LGHNA, YNFKEQ. Trimming cost V 7 bases and J 2 bases, with 17 bases left between them. This CDR3 spans 16 amino acids.

The chain couples TRBV7-2 to TRBJ1-2; 9 nucleotides match TRBD1. This CDR3 has 15 residues. Per the germline V gene, CDR1 is SGHTA and CDR2 is FQGNSA. The J segment lost 2 bases and the V segment lost 3 bases, leaving 4 bases of the junction unmatched. CDR3 bases: TGTGCCAGCAGCTTCGGACAGGGGCCCAACTATGGCTACACCTTC. It is translated as CASSFGQGPNYGYTF.

This clone was observed a few times. V is TRBV2 and J is TRBJ1-2; tentative D call: TRBD1 (5 bases). This CDR3 contains 13 residues. Trimming stripped 3 bases from V and 8 bases from J, with 13 bases between. Germline CDR1 SNHLY, CDR2 FYNNEI. Here the CDR3 DNA reads TGTGCCAGCAGTGATCCGGGGCTCTGGGGCTACACCTTC. Amino acids: CASSDPGLWGYTF.

The chain uses TRBV19 and TRBJ1-2, with D tentatively TRBD1 (6 bases). This CDR3 region has 13 residues. The germline CDR1 and CDR2 sequences are LNHDA and SQIVND (reference sequence). The V gene lost 6 bases and the J gene lost 3 bases, with 11 bases spanning the gap. The CDR3 coding sequence is TGTGCCAGTAGCTCCTCAGGGGACTATGGCTACACCTTC. Residues: CASSSSGDYGYTF.

V gene TRBV27 combines with J gene TRBJ1-1; D is unclear. This CDR3 has 15 residues. Germline lookup yields CDR1 MNHEY and CDR2 SMNVEV (reference sequence). V lost 3 bases, J lost 2 bases, and 13 bases lay in between. DNA of the CDR3: TGTGCCAGCAGTTTGCGGCCCCTCCCCAACACTGAAGCTTTCTTT. It encodes CASSLRPLPNTEAFF.

The genes are TRBV15 and TRBJ2-7; 9 bases are a match to TRBD1. The CDR3 sequence is 15 residues long. Germline CDR1 LNHNV, CDR2 YYDKDF (reference sequence). Unmatched junction bases numbered 6, after V lost 1 base and J lost 5 bases. Written as DNA, the CDR3 is TGTGCCACCAGCAGAGCTATGGGACAGGGCAACGAGCAGTACTTC. Amino acid sequence: CATSRAMGQGNEQYF.